This T cell receptor beta chain derives from a study of Ad26.COV2.S vaccination and SARS-CoV-2 variants. Study-level findings and limits: People given the vaccine had a wider spike-specific TCR breadth than placebo recipients did.

Measured with immunoSEQ multiplex PCR; TCRdb has only the in-frame clones, and not every one. The table includes about 410,000 clones, over 80% detected once. Germline V lookup: CDR1 LNHDA, CDR2 SQIVND (reference sequence). V shed 7 bases and J shed 2 bases, with 12 bases lying between them. The CDR3 spans 14 residues. Treatment of the sample: 15 to 20 received Ad26.COV2.S at low or high dose, single or two shots; about five received placebo; per-sample allocation not given. Sampling occurred on day 63 after the first vaccine or placebo injection. A remark on this clone: Its specificity is unknown.

The material sequenced was peripheral blood, taken in a trial of Ad26.COV2.S vaccine versus placebo. V is TRBV19 and J is TRBJ2-1, with a possible D match to TRBD2 (6 bases). This sequence originates from a person aged 18-65 years who received the Ad26.COV2.S COVID-19 vaccine or a placebo. CDR3 DNA sequence: TGTGCCAGTACAGTAGCGGTCACCTACAATGAGCAGTTCTTC. This encodes CASTVAVTYNEQFF.